The sequence of this T cell receptor beta chain was determined in a study of T-cell memory formation after mild COVID-19. Germline CDR1 SGHKS, CDR2 YYEKEE (reference sequence). The CDR3 is made up of 16 amino acids. J gave up 9 bases and V 4 bases, and 13 bases lay outside the gene matches. Each CDR3 protein gets one entry after TCRdb re-called the 5' RACE reads with MiXCR. The table lists roughly 560,000 distinct CDR3 sequences, roughly 22% of them singletons. This clonotype was seen many times. The sequence was obtained from an adult woman who had mild COVID-19 (a few samples of this study predate the infection). Cell type and time point are not known. The sequenced material came from PBMCs or a T cell subset sorted from them (not recorded which). This sequence joins TRBV5-5 and TRBJ2-5; TRBD2 matches 12 bases. CDR3: CASSPRLAGAPGAQYF. Written as DNA, the CDR3 is TGTGCCAGCAGCCCGAGACTAGCGGGGGCCCCGGGGGCCCAGTACTTC.